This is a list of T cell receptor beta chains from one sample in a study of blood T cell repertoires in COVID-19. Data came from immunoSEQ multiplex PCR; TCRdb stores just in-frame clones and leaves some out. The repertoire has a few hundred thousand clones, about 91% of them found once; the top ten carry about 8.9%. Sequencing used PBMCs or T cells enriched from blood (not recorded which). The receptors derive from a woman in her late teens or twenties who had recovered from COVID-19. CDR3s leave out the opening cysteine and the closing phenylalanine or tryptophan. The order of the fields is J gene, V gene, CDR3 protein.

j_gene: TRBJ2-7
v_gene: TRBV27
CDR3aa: ASSLSGGGGRSYEQY

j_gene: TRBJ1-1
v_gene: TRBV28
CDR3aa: ASSLSYSGGQANTEAF

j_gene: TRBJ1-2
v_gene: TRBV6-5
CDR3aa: ASSYSLDRVYGYT

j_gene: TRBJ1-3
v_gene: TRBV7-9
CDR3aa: ASSFTGGRGNTIY

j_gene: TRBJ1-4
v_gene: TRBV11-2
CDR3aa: ASSSDRGEKLF

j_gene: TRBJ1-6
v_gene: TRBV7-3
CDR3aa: ASSLDRGSSPLH

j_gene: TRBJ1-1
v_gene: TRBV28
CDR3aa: ASSGTGVNTEAF

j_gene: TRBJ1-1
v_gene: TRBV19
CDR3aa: ASTQMGLNTEAF

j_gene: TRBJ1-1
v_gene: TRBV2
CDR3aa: ASSEQGSRDTEAF

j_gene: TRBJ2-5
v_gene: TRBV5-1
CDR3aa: ASSLYQGSKETQY

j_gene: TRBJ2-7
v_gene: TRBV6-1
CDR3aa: ASSEGSRNYEQY

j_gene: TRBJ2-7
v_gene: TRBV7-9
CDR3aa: ASSWTGTYEQY

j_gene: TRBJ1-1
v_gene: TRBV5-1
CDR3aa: ASSLVGFPNTEAF

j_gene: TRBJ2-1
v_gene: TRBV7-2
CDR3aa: ASSLSWGDEQF

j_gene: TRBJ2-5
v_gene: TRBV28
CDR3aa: ASSSPIRYRARQY

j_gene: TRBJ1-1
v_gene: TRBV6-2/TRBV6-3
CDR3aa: ASSYPPLFFKERTKTEAF

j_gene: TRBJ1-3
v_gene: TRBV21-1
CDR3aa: ASSLQRAGGGPRRNTIY

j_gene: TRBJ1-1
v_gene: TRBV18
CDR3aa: ASSPRQGFGNTEAF

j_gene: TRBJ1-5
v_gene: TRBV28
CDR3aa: ASSLPGGVHQPQH

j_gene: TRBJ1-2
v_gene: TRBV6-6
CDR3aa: ASSYSTGGVYGYT

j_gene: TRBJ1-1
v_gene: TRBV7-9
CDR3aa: ASSLGWQGKRTEAF

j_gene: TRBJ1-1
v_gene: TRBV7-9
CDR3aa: ASSPSMRTGNTEAF

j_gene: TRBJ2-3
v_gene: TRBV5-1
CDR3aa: ASSQRGEGDTQY

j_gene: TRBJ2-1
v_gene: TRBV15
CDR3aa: ATSREGLPPISSYNEQF

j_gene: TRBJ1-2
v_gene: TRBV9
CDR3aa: ASSPGQGGGRKT

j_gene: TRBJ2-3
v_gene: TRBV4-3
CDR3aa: ASSQGVAGNTQY

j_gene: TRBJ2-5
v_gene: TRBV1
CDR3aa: TSSRGGQETQY

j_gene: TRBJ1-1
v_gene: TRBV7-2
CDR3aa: ASSQPRLDRGAF

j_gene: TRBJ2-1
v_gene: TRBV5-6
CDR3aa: ASSFGPAGWARDDEQF

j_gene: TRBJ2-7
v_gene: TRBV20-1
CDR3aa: SAYRDYEQY

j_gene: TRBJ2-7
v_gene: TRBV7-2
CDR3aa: ASSLGVPGAGHYEQY

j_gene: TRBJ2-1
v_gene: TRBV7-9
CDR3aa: ASSIRTGGYNEQF

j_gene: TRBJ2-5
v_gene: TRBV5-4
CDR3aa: ASSESRGVETQY

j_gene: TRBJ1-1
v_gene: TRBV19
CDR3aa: ASSFPTGTVNTEAF

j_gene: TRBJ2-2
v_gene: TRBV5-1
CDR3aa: ASSLGQSTGELF

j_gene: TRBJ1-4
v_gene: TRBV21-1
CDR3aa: ASSKVRQNNSLPTNEKLF

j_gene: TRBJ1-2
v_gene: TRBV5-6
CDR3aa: ASSLVTGGYGYT

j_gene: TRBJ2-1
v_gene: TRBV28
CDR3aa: ASSLAGYNEQF

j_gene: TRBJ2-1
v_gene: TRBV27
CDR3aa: ASSFGQSYNEQF

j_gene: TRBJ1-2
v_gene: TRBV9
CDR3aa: ASSVVQGWDYGYT

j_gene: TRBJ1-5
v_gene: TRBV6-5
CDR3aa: ASSPDRDQPQH

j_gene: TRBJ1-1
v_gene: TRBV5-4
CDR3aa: ASSVPGGASTEAF

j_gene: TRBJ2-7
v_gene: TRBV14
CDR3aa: ASSQGSNEQY

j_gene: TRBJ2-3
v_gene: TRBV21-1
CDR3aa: ASSSPGSSGNTQY

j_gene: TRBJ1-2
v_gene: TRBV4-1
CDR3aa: ASSPRSGVGGYT

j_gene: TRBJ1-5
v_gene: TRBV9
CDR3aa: ASSLGRGIDLGDQPQH

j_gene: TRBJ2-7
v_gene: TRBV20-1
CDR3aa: SASQGSPYEQY

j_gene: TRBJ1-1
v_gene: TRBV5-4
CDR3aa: ASSLLRGNTEAF

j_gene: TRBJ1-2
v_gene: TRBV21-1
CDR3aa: ASSATPTSGSYGYT

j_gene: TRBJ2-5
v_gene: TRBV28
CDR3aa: ASSRQGVEETQY

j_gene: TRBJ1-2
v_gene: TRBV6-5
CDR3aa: ASSYAAGYMGRGYT

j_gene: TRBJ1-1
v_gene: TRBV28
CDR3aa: ASSQQGSTVAF

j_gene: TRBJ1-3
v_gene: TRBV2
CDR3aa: ASSRPGRARTKTGNTIY

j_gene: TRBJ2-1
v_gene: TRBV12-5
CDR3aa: ASGIQGLPHYNEQF